Listed here are 23 T cell receptor beta chains from one sample, sequenced in a study of blood T cell repertoires in COVID-19. TCRdb's copy holds only in-frame clones and misses some; the assay was immunoSEQ multiplex PCR. Of 60,000 to 70,000 clones listed, around 88% were seen once; the top ten hold 16%. Material: peripheral blood. Source of these receptors: a man aged 35 to 55 with COVID-19, enrolled during active disease.

This clone was counted a single time. The chain is built from TRBV6-5 and TRBJ1-6; the D gene is possibly TRBD1 (6 bases). CDR1 is MNHEY and CDR2 is SVGAGI in the germline V gene. The V end was cut by 2 bases, the J end by 7 bases, with 9 bases between. CDR3 length: 14 amino acids. This chain's CDR3 is CASSYAGENSPLHF. CDR3 sequence (DNA): TGTGCCAGCAGTTACGCAGGGGAGAATTCACCCCTCCACTTT.

This chain joins TRBV10-3 and TRBJ2-7; 7 nucleotides match TRBD1. This CDR3 comprises 15 residues. Looked up from germline, CDR1 is ENHRY and CDR2 is SYGVKD. V shed 6 bases, J shed 2 bases, and the junction held 10 bases outside the gene matches. DNA of the CDR3: TGTGCCATCAGAAGCACCGGGACAGTTGCCTACGAGCAGTACTTC. Amino acid sequence: CAIRSTGTVAYEQYF.

The chain joins TRBV28 to TRBJ2-1; TRBD1 matches 10 bases. Germline V gives CDR1 MDHEN, CDR2 SYDVKM. This CDR3 is built from 15 residues. The trim removed 4 bases at V and 7 bases at J, leaving 7 bases unmatched. The CDR3 DNA reads TGTGCCAGCAGTTACCCGGGACAGGGGTATAATGAGCAGTTCTTC. Its translation: CASSYPGQGYNEQFF.

The V call is TRBV27, the J call TRBJ1-1, with D tentatively TRBD1 (5 bases). Germline CDR1 is MNHEY and CDR2 is SMNVEV (reference sequence). The CDR3 totals 15 residues. The V and J ends lost 6 bases and 4 bases respectively, with 18 bases between them. Here the CDR3 DNA reads TGTGCCAGCAGACAAAACTACGCGGGGGGCACTGAAGCTTTCTTT. It specifies CASRQNYAGGTEAFF.

The chain carries TRBV27 and TRBJ1-3; D is ambiguous. The germline V gene has CDR1 MNHEY and CDR2 SMNVEV (reference sequence). The CDR3 runs to 16 residues. V gave up 6 bases and J gave up 0 bases, with 15 bases separating them. Here the CDR3 reads CASSSLPRSSGNTIYF. CDR3 DNA sequence: TGTGCCAGCAGCTCCCTCCCAAGGAGCTCTGGAAACACCATATATTTT.

V usage is TRBV28 and J usage is TRBJ1-2; TRBD1 is a possible D gene (5 bases). V lost 3 bases and J 4 bases, leaving 9 bases between the germline ends. The germline gives CDR1 MDHEN, CDR2 SYDVKM. The CDR3 contains 13 residues. CDR3: CASSLSGGYGYTF. In nucleotides, the CDR3 is TGTGCCAGCAGTTTGTCCGGGGGCTATGGCTACACCTTC.

In this sample, this clone turned up a few times. V gene TRBV19 combines with J gene TRBJ1-5; 8 positions match TRBD1. This CDR3 is 17 amino acids long. The V segment lost 5 bases and the J segment 7 bases; nucleotides outside the gene matches: 16. CDR1 is LNHDA and CDR2 is SQIVND in the germline V gene (reference sequence). CDR3 in amino acids: CASSPYADREGEQPQHF. Written as DNA, the CDR3 is TGTGCCAGTAGTCCTTATGCGGACAGGGAGGGAGAACAGCCCCAGCATTTT.

The chain is built from TRBV19 and TRBJ1-2; D uncertain. The CDR3 length is 14 residues. V was pared by 3 bases and J by 0 bases, with 8 bases between. CDR1 and CDR2 from the germline V gene are LNHDA and SQIVND (reference sequence). CDR3: CASSMGVANYGYTF. The CDR3 DNA follows: TGTGCCAGTAGTATGGGCGTAGCTAACTATGGCTACACCTTC.

V and J are TRBV7-2 and TRBJ2-1; 7 nucleotides match TRBD1. Germline CDR1 is SGHTA and CDR2 is FQGNSA. Trimming removed 5 bases from V and 4 bases from J; junction bases left unmatched: 8. The CDR3 has 15 amino acids. The CDR3, as DNA: TGTGCCAGCAGCCCCCTGACAGGGTCTTACAATGAGCAGTTCTTC. Translating gives CASSPLTGSYNEQFF.

This chain joins TRBV30 and TRBJ2-1, with D unresolved. V was shortened by 0 bases and J by 10 bases, with 4 bases between the two germline ends. Germline-derived CDR1 and CDR2 are GTSNPN and SVGIG (reference sequence). The CDR3 consists of 10 residues. This CDR3 reads CAWSVREQFF. As DNA, the CDR3 is TGTGCCTGGAGTGTACGGGAGCAGTTCTTC.

As DNA, the CDR3 is TGTGCCAGCAGTTCCCCGGGACAGACGAACACCGGGGAGCTGTTTTTT. Its protein is CASSSPGQTNTGELFF. The chain is built from TRBV6-5 and TRBJ2-2, with TRBD1 matching over 7 bases. Germline V gene data show CDR1 as MNHEY and CDR2 as SVGAGI. CDR3 length: 16 amino acids. Trimming cost V 4 bases and J 0 bases; bases outside gene matches: 5.

The V and J genes are TRBV5-1 and TRBJ2-2, with TRBD2 matching over 10 bases. This CDR3 region has 15 residues. V was pared by 2 bases and J by 5 bases, with 3 bases of the junction left unmatched. Germline CDR1 reads SGHRS; CDR2 reads YFSETQ. The chain's CDR3 is CASSFGSGGTGELFF. The CDR3 bases are TGCGCCAGCAGCTTCGGTAGCGGGGGGACCGGGGAGCTGTTTTTT.

The chain employs TRBV28 and TRBJ2-2, with TRBD1 matching over 9 bases. This CDR3 has 17 residues. Germline V gene lookup returns CDR1 MDHEN and CDR2 SYDVKM. Germline trimming cut 4 bases from V and 2 bases from J; bases unmatched to any gene: 8. The DNA of the CDR3 is TGTGCCAGCAGTTCCTACGGACAGGGGCGAAACACCGGGGAGCTGTTTTTT. This sequence encodes CASSSYGQGRNTGELFF.

J is TRBJ2-7 and V is TRBV6-5, with 9 bases fitting TRBD1. The CDR3 spans 15 residues. Germline V lookup: CDR1 MNHEY, CDR2 SVGAGI. V shed 8 bases, J shed 0 bases, and the junction held 8 bases outside the gene matches. Written as DNA, the CDR3 is TGTGCCAGCGTCAAGCGGACAGGGGACTCCTACGAGCAGTACTTC. Translated: CASVKRTGDSYEQYF.

V and J are TRBV5-5 and TRBJ2-2; 7 nucleotides line up with TRBD1. CDR1 and CDR2 from the germline V gene are SGHKS and YYEKEE (reference sequence). The CDR3 is 16 residues long. J was trimmed by 1 base and V by 0 bases; bases with no gene match: 3. In DNA, the CDR3 is TGTGCCAGCAGCTTGGTTGCAGGGGGGAACACCGGGGAGCTGTTTTTT. The encoded protein is CASSLVAGGNTGELFF.

The chain links TRBV5-1 to TRBJ2-7; D possibly corresponds to TRBD1 (6 bases). Germline V lookup: CDR1 SGHRS, CDR2 YFSETQ. The ends were cut back, 4 bases at V and 2 bases at J, with 13 bases in the middle. This CDR3 spans 14 amino acids. CDR3 in amino acids: CASSLDSRTYEQYF. CDR3 coding DNA: TGCGCCAGCAGCCTGGACAGTAGAACCTACGAGCAGTACTTC.

V usage is TRBV19 and J usage is TRBJ2-6; 8 bases are a match to TRBD1. Germline CDR1 reads LNHDA; CDR2 reads SQIVND (reference sequence). With V trimmed by 3 bases and J by 4 bases, 5 bases remained unmatched. The CDR3 covers 16 residues. The CDR3 bases are TGTGCCAGTAGTATCGGACAGGGATCCGGGGCCAACGTCCTGACTTTC. Translating gives CASSIGQGSGANVLTF.

The chain combines TRBV7-6 with TRBJ2-7; D is possibly TRBD1 (6 bases). Trimming pared 1 base from V and 4 bases from J, leaving 14 bases between. This CDR3 spans 15 amino acids. Germline CDR1 reads SGHVS; CDR2 reads FNYEAQ. CDR3: CASSLEAGDGYEQYF. The CDR3 DNA reads TGTGCCAGCAGCTTAGAGGCAGGGGATGGTTACGAGCAGTACTTC.

The chain uses TRBV20-1 and TRBJ2-7; D perhaps matches TRBD1 (5 bases). Trimming stripped 3 bases from V and 5 bases from J, with 14 bases between. The V gene's germline CDR1 is DFQATT and CDR2 SNEGSKA (reference sequence). The CDR3 is 13 residues long. CDR3: CSASRQGMDEQYF. CDR3 nucleotides: TGCAGTGCTAGTCGGCAGGGAATGGACGAGCAGTACTTC.

The rearrangement uses TRBV30 and TRBJ2-7; 7 bases match TRBD1. Looked up from germline, CDR1 is GTSNPN and CDR2 is SVGIG (reference sequence). V lost 2 bases and J lost 2; bases outside the gene matches: 0. The CDR3 consists of 12 residues. CDR3 sequence (DNA): TGTGCCTGGAGTACAGGGGCCTACGAGCAGTACTTC. Its translation: CAWSTGAYEQYF. Full variable domain (outside the CDR3, taken from reference TRBV30 and TRBJ2-7): SQTIHQWPATLVQPVGSPLSLECTVEGTSNPNLYWYRQAAGRGLQLLFYSVGIGQISSEVPQNLSASRPQDRQFILSSKKLLLSDSGFYLCAWSTGAYEQYFGPGTRLTVT.

J is TRBJ1-6 and V is TRBV10-1; TRBD1 is a possible D gene (5 bases). The CDR3 has 11 amino acids. CDR1 is WNHNN and CDR2 is SYGVQD in the germline V gene (reference sequence). V gave up 10 bases and J gave up 10 bases, with 11 bases separating them. CDR3 sequence reads: CATIGGSPLHF. CDR3 coding DNA: TGCGCCACTATCGGGGGGTCACCCCTCCACTTT.

The genes are TRBV3-1 (or the pseudogene TRBV3-2) and TRBJ1-5; D possibly corresponds to TRBD1 (6 bases). Germline CDR1 is LGHDT and CDR2 is YNNKEL (reference sequence). V was trimmed by 2 bases and J by 4 bases, leaving 12 bases between them. The CDR3 consists of 15 residues. The CDR3 nucleotides read TGTGCCAGCAGCCAAACACAGGGAGGGAATCAGCCCCAGCATTTT. This translates into CASSQTQGGNQPQHF.

The chain is built from TRBV25-1 and TRBJ2-3, with 13 nucleotides matching TRBD2. The CDR3 spans 16 residues. The V gene end was trimmed by 4 bases and the J gene end by 1 base; junction bases not matched to a gene: 2. Germline loops: CDR1 MGHDK, CDR2 SYGVNS. This CDR3 reads CASSATSGGGTDTQYF. In DNA form, the CDR3 reads TGTGCCAGCAGTGCTACTAGCGGGGGGGGCACAGATACGCAGTATTTT. Looking up the rest from reference TRBV25-1 and TRBJ2-3 gives the full variable domain: EADIYQTPRYLVIGTGKKITLECSQTMGHDKMYWYQQDPGMELHLIHYSYGVNSTEKGDLSSESTVSRIRTEHFPLTLESARPSHTSQYLCASSATSGGGTDTQYFGPGTRLTVL.